The entry that follows covers one T cell receptor beta chain sequence. The germline gives CDR1 KGHSH, CDR2 LQKENI. The CDR3 loop spans 14 amino acids. Between the trimmed V and J ends, which lost 4 bases and 5 bases, there was a span of 14 bases. The data derive from a study of blood T cell repertoires in COVID-19. About the study: Samples representing acute and convalescent COVID-19 were sourced from the United States, Italy and Spain.

Assay used: immunoSEQ multiplex PCR; TCRdb lists only in-frame clones, some missing. The table records around 200,000 clones, 75% to 90% of them present only once. This receptor was identified in a man under 40 with acute or convalescent COVID-19. This chain joins TRBV18 and TRBJ1-1, with D possibly matching TRBD1 (6 bases). Sequencing was carried out using peripheral blood. Written as DNA, the CDR3 is TGTGCCAGCTCACTTGGTCAGGGGAGAACTGAAGCTTTCTTT. Translated, it gives CASSLGQGRTEAFF.